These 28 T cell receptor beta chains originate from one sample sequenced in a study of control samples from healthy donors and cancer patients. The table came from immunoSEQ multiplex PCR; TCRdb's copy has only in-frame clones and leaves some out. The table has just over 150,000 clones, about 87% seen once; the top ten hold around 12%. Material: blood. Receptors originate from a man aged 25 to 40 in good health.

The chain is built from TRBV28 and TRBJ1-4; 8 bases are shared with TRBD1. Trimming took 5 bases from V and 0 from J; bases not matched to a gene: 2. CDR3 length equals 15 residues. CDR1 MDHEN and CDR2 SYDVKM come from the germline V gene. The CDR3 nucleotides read TGTGCCAGCAGTAGGACAGGGACAACTAATGAAAAACTGTTTTTT. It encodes CASSRTGTTNEKLFF.

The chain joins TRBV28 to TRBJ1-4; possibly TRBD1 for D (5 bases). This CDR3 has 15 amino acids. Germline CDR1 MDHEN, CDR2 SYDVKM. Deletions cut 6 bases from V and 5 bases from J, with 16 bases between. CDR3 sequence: CASSPARGGNEKLFF. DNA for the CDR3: TGTGCCAGCAGCCCGGCACGGGGGGGGAATGAAAAACTGTTTTTT.

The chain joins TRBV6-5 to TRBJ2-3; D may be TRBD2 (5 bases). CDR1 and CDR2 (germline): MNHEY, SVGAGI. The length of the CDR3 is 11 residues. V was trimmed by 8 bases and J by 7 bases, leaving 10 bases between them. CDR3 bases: TGTGCCAGCTCCTCGGGGAATACGCAGTATTTT. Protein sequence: CASSSGNTQYF.

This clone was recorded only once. The CDR3 nucleotides are TGTGCCAGCAGCTTAGTAAGGGACGCGGGCACTGAAGCTTTCTTT. Translation gives CASSLVRDAGTEAFF. V gene TRBV7-6 combines with J gene TRBJ1-1; perhaps TRBD1 as D (5 bases). V was pared by 1 base and J by 4 bases, with 13 bases between. This CDR3 contains 15 residues. CDR1 SGHVS and CDR2 FNYEAQ come from the germline V gene. Using reference TRBV7-6 and TRBJ1-1 for the parts outside the CDR3, the full variable domain is GAGVSQSPRYKVTKRGQDVALRCDPISGHVSLYWYRQALGQGPEFLTYFNYEAQQDKSGLPNDRFSAERPEGSISTLTIQRTEQRDSAMYRCASSLVRDAGTEAFFGQGTRLTVV.

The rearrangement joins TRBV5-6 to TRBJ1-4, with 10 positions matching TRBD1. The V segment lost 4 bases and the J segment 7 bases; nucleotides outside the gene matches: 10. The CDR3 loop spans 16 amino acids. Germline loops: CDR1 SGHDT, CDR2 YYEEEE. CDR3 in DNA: TGTGCCAGCAGCGTGTTCTCCGGGACAGGGGCTGAAAAACTGTTTTTT. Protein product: CASSVFSGTGAEKLFF. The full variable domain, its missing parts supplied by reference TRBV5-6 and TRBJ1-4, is DAGVTQSPTHLIKTRGQQVTLRCSPKSGHDTVSWYQQALGQGPQFIFQYYEEEERQRGNFPDRFSGHQFPNYSSELNVNALLLGDSALYLCASSVFSGTGAEKLFFGSGTQLSVL.

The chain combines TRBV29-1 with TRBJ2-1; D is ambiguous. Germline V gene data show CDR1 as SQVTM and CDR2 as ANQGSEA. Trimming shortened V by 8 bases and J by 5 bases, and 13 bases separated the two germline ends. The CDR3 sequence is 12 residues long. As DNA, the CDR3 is TGCAGCCCCGGGCGTCAAAACAATGAGCAGTTCTTC. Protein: CSPGRQNNEQFF.

The CDR3 loop is CASSHGQVGDTQYF. DNA for the CDR3: TGCGCCAGCAGCCACGGACAAGTTGGGGATACGCAGTATTTT. This chain joins TRBV4-3 and TRBJ2-3; a possible D gene is TRBD1 (5 bases). This CDR3 is built from 14 residues. V was trimmed by 3 bases and J by 6 bases, leaving 13 bases between them. Germline lookup yields CDR1 LGHNA and CDR2 YSLEER.

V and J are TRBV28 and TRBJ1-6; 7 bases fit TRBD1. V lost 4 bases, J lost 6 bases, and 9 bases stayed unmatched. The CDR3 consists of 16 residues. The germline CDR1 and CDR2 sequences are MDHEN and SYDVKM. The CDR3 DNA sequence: TGTGCCAGCAGTTCCTACCTCGGGACAGCTAATTCACCCCTCCACTTT. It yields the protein CASSSYLGTANSPLHF.

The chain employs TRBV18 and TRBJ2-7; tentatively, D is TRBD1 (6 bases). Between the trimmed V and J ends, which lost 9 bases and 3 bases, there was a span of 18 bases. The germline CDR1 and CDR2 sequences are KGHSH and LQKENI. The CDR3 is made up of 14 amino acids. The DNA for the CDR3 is TGTGCCAGTTTCACAGGGTCGGGTAGCTACGAGCAGTACTTC. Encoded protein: CASFTGSGSYEQYF.

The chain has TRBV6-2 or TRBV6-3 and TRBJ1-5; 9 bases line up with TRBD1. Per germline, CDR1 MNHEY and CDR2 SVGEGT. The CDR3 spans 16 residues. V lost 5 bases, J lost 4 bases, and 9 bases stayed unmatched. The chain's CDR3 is CASSPRGQGKNQPQHF. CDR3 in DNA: TGTGCCAGCAGTCCCAGGGGACAGGGAAAGAATCAGCCCCAGCATTTT.

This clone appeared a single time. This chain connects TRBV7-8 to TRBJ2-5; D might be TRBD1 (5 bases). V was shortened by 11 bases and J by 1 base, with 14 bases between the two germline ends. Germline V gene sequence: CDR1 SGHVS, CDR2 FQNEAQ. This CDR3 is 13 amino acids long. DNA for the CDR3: TGTGCCTCCTCGGTGGGGCTCCAAGAGACCCAGTACTTC. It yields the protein CASSVGLQETQYF.

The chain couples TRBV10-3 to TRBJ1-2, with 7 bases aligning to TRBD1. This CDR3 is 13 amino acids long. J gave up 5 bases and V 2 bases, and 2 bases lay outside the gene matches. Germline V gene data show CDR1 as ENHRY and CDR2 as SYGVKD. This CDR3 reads CAISEGTEYGYTF. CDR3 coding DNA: TGTGCCATCAGTGAGGGGACAGAATATGGCTACACCTTC.

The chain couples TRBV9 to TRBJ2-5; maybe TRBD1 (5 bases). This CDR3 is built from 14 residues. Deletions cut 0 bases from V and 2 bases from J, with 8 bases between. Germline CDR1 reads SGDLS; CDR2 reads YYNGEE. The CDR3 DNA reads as TGTGCCAGCAGCGTAGGAAGACAGCAAGAGACCCAGTACTTC. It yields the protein CASSVGRQQETQYF.

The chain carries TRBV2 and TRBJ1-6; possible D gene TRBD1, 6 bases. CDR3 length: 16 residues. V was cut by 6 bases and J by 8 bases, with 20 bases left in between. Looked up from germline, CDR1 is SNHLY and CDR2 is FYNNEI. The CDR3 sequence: CASSFMGQGMDSPLHF. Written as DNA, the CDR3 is TGTGCCAGCAGCTTCATGGGTCAGGGGATGGATTCACCCCTCCACTTT.

CDR3: CASSQAGNQPQHF. The CDR3 nucleotides are TGTGCCAGCAGCCAAGCCGGTAATCAGCCCCAGCATTTT. The chain is built from TRBV3-1 (or the pseudogene TRBV3-2) and TRBJ1-5, with D uncertain. The CDR3 contains 13 residues. Germline-derived CDR1 and CDR2 are LGHDT and YNNKEL (reference sequence). Trimming pared 1 base from V and 4 bases from J, leaving 5 bases between.

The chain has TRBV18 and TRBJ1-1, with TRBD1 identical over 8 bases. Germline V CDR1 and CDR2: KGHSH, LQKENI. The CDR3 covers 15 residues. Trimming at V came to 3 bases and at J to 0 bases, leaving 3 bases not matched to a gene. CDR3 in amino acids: CASSPTQGVNTEAFF. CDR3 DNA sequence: TGTGCCAGCTCACCCACACAGGGGGTGAACACTGAAGCTTTCTTT.

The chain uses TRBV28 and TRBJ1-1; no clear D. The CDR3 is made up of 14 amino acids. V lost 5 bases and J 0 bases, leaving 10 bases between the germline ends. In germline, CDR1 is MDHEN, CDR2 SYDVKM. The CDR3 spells CASSARSLNTEAFF. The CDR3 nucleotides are TGTGCCAGCAGTGCAAGATCCTTGAACACTGAAGCTTTCTTT. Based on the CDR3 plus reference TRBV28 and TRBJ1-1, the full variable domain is DVKVTQSSRYLVKRTGEKVFLECVQDMDHENMFWYRQDPGLGLRLIYFSYDVKMKEKGDIPEGYSVSREKKERFSLILESASTNQTSMYLCASSARSLNTEAFFGQGTRLTVV.

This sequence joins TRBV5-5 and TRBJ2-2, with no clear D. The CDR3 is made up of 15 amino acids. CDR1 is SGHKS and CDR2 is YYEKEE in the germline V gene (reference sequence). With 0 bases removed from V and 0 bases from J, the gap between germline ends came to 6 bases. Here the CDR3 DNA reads TGTGCCAGCAGCTTGGTGGATGCGAACACCGGGGAGCTGTTTTTT. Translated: CASSLVDANTGELFF.

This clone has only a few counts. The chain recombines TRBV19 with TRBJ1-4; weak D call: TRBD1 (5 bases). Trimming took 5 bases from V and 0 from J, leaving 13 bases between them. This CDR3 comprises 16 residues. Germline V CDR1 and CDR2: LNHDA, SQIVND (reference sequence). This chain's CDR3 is CASSPPGRATNEKLFF. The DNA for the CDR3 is TGTGCCAGTAGTCCCCCGGGACGGGCAACTAATGAAAAACTGTTTTTT. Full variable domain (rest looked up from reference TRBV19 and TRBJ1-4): DGGITQSPKYLFRKEGQNVTLSCEQNLNHDAMYWYRQDPGQGLRLIYYSQIVNDFQKGDIAEGYSVSREKKESFPLTVTSAQKNPTAFYLCASSPPGRATNEKLFFGSGTQLSVL.

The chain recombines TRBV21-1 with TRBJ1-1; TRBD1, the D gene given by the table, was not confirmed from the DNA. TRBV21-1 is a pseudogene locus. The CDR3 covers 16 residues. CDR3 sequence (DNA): TGTGCCAGCAGTCTTAAGCCGCAGGGTGTGGACACTGAAGCTTTCTTT. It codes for CASSLKPQGVDTEAFF.

This CDR3 is CASSPLGTVSSYNSPLHF. CDR3 bases: TGTGCCAGCTCACCACTTGGGACGGTGAGCTCCTATAATTCACCCCTCCACTTT. The chain links TRBV18 to TRBJ1-6; perhaps TRBD1 as D (5 bases). The germline V gene has CDR1 KGHSH and CDR2 LQKENI. Trimming removed 1 base at V and 0 bases at J, with 13 bases between. CDR3 length equals 18 residues. Together with reference TRBV18 and TRBJ1-6, the CDR3 gives the full variable domain: NAGVMQNPRHLVRRRGQEARLRCSPMKGHSHVYWYRQLPEEGLKFMVYLQKENIIDESGMPKERFSAEFPKEGPSILRIQQVVRGDSAAYFCASSPLGTVSSYNSPLHFGNGTRLTVT.

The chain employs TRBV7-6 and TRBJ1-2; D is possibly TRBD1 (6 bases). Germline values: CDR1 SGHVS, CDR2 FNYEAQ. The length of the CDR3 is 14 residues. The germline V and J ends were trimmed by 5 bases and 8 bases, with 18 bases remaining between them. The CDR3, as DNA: TGTGCCAGCAGCCCCGCGGGGGGCGCGTGGGGCTACACCTTC. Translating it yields CASSPAGGAWGYTF. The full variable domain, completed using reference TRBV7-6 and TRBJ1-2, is GAGVSQSPRYKVTKRGQDVALRCDPISGHVSLYWYRQALGQGPEFLTYFNYEAQQDKSGLPNDRFSAERPEGSISTLTIQRTEQRDSAMYRCASSPAGGAWGYTFGSGTRLTVV.

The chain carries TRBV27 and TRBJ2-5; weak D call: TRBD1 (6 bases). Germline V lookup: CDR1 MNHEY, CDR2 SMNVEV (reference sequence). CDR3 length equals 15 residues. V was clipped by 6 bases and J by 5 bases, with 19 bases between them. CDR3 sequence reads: CASSDGRGGAETQYF. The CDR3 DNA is TGTGCCAGCAGCGACGGTCGTGGGGGCGCGGAGACCCAGTACTTC.

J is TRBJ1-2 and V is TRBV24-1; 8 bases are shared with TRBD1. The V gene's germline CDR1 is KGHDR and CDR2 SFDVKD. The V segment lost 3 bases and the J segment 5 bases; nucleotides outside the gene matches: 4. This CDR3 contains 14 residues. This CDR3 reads CATSDPGTGYGYTF. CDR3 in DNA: TGTGCCACCAGTGATCCCGGGACAGGTTATGGCTACACCTTC.

The CDR3 spells CASSLDIAGSIYEQYF. CDR3 DNA sequence: TGCGCCAGCAGCTTGGACATAGCGGGATCTATCTACGAGCAGTACTTC. The rearrangement links TRBV5-1 to TRBJ2-7, with 8 nucleotides matching TRBD2. CDR1 and CDR2 (germline): SGHRS, YFSETQ. This CDR3 has 16 amino acids. V trimming: 0 bases; J trimming: 3 bases; junction bases outside the gene matches: 8.

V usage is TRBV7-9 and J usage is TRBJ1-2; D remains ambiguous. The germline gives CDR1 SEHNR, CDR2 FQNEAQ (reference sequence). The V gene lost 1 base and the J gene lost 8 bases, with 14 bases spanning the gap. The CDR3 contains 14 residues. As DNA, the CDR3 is TGTGCCAGCAGCTTAGGGCAGATTACGTGGGGCTACACCTTC. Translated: CASSLGQITWGYTF. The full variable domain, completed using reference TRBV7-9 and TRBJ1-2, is DTGVSQNPRHKITKRGQNVTFRCDPISEHNRLYWYRQTLGQGPEFLTYFQNEAQLEKSRLLSDRFSAERPKGSFSTLEIQRTEQGDSAMYLCASSLGQITWGYTFGSGTRLTVV.

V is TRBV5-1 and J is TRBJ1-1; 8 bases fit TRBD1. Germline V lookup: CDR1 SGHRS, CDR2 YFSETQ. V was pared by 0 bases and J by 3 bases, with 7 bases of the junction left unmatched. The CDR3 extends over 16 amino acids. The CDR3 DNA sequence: TGCGCCAGCAGCTTGGAGGGCCAGGGGGCGTACACTGAAGCTTTCTTT. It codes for CASSLEGQGAYTEAFF.

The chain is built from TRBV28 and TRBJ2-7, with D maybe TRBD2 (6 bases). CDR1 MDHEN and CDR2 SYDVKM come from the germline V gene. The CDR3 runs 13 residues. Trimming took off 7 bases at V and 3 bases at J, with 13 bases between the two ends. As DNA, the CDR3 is TGTGCCAGCAACTCCTGGGGGGACTACGAGCAGTACTTC. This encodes CASNSWGDYEQYF.